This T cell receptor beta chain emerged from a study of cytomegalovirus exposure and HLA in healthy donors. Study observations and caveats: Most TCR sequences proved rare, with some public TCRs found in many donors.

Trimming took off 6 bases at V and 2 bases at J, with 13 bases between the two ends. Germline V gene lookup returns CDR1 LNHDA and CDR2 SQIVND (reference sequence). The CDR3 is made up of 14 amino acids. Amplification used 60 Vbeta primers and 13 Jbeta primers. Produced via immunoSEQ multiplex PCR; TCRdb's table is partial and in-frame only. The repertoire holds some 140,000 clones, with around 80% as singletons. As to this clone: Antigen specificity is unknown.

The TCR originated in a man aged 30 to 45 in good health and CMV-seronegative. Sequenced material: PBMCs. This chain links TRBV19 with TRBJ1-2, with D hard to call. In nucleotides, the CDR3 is TGTGCCAGTAGCCCCCCTACCGAGAACTATGGCTACACCTTC. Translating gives CASSPPTENYGYTF.